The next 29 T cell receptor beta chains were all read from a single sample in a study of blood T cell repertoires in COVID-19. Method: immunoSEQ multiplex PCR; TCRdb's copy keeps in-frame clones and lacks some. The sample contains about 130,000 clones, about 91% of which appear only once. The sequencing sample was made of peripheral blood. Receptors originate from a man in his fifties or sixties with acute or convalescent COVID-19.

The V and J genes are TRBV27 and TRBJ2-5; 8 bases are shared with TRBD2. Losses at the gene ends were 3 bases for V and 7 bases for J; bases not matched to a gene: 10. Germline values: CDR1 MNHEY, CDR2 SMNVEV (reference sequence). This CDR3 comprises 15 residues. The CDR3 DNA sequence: TGTGCCAGCAGTTTTCGACTAGCGTCCATTGGGACCCAGTACTTC. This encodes CASSFRLASIGTQYF.

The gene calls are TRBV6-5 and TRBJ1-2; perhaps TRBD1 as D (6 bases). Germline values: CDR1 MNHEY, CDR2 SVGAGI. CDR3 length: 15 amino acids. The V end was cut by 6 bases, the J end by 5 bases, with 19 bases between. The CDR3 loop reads CASRLPDRKLYGYTF. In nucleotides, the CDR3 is TGTGCCAGCAGACTTCCGGACAGAAAATTATATGGCTACACCTTC.

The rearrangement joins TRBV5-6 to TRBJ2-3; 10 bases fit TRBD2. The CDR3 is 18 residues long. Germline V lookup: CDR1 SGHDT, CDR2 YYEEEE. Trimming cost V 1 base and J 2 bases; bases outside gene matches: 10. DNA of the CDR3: TGTGCCAGCAGCTTGTCCGCCGTAGCGGGGGGCTTCACAGATACGCAGTATTTT. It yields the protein CASSLSAVAGGFTDTQYF.

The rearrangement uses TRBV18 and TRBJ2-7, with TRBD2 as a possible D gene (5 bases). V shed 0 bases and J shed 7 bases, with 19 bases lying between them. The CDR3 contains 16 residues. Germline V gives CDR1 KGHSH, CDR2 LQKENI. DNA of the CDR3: TGTGCCAGCTCACCACCGTCGCGTTCCACCACGGGGGAGCAGTACTTC. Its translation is CASSPPSRSTTGEQYF.

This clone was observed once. The CDR3 sequence is CASSYGGTAVGYTF. The CDR3 DNA follows: TGTGCCAGCAGTTACGGGGGGACCGCGGTTGGCTACACCTTC. The rearrangement links TRBV6-6 to TRBJ1-2, with D perhaps matching TRBD1 (5 bases). Deletions cut 2 bases from V and 7 bases from J, with 14 bases between. Germline V gene lookup returns CDR1 MNHNY and CDR2 SVGAGI (reference sequence). The length of the CDR3 is 14 residues.

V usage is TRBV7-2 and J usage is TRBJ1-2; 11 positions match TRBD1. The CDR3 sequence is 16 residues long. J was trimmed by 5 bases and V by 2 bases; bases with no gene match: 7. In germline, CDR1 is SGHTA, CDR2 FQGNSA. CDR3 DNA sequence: TGTGCCAGCAGCTTACAATTCGGGACAGGGGGTTATGGCTACACCTTC. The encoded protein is CASSLQFGTGGYGYTF.

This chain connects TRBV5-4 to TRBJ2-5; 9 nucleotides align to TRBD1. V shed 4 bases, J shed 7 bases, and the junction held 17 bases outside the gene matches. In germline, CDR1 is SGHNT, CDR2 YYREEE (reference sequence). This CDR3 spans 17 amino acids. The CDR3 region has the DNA TGTGCCAGCAGCCCCTCCGGGACAGGGAACATCATGGGGACCCAGTACTTC. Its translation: CASSPSGTGNIMGTQYF.

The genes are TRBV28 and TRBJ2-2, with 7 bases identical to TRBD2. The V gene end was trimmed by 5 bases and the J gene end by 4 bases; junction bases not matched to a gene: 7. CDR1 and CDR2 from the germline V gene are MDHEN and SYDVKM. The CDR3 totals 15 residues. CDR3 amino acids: CASSTWGGSTGELFF. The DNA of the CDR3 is TGTGCCAGCAGTACTTGGGGGGGGAGCACCGGGGAGCTGTTTTTT.

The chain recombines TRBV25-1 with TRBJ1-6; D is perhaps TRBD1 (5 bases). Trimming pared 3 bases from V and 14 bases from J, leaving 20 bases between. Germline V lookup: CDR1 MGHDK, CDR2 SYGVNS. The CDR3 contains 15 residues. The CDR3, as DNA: TGTGCCAGCAGTGACGGTGGGGGACTAATCCGAACCCTCCACTTT. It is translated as CASSDGGGLIRTLHF.

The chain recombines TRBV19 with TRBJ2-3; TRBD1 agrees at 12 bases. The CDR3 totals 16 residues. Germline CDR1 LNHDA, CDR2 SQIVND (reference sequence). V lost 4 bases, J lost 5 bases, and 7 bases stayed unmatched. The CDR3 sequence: CASSTPGQGAVDTQYF. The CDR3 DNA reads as TGTGCCAGTAGTACACCGGGACAGGGGGCCGTAGATACGCAGTATTTT.

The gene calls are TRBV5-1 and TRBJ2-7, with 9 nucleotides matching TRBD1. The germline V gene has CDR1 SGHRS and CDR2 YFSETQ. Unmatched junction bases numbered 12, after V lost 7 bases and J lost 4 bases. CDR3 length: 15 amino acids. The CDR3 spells CASGTGHTEVYEQYF. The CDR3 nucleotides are TGCGCCAGCGGGACAGGGCATACTGAAGTTTACGAGCAGTACTTC.

The CDR3, as DNA: TGCGCCAGCAGCCATCTCGGACAGGGGGTTCAATATGGCTACACCTTC. Its translation: CASSHLGQGVQYGYTF. V is TRBV4-1 and J is TRBJ1-2; TRBD1 aligns across 10 bases. The ends lost 3 bases at V and 5 bases at J; junction bases unmatched: 9. Germline CDR1 and CDR2: MGHRA and YSYEKL. This CDR3 is built from 16 residues.

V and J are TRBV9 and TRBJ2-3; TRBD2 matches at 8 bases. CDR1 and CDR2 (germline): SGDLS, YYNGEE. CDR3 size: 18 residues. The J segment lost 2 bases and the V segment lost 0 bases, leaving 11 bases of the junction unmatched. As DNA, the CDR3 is TGTGCCAGCAGCGTAGGTCTGGTGGCGGGGGGAGACACAGATACGCAGTATTTT. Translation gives CASSVGLVAGGDTDTQYF.

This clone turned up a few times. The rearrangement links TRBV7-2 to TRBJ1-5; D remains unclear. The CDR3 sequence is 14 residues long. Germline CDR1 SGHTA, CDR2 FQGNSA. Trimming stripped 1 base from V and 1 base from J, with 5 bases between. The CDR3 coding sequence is TGTGCCAGCAGCTTAGTCAGGAGCAATCAGCCCCAGCATTTT. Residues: CASSLVRSNQPQHF.

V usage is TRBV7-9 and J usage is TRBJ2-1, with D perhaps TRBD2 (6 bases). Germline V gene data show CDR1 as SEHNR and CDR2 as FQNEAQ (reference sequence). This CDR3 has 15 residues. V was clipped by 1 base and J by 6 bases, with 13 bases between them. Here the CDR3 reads CASSLEAGDFNEQFF. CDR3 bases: TGTGCCAGCAGCTTAGAAGCGGGCGACTTCAATGAGCAGTTCTTC.

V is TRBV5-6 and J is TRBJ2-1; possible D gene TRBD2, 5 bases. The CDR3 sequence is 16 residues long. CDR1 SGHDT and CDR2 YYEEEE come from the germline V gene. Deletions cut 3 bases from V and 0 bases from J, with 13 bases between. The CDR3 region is CASSSKTGSSYNEQFF. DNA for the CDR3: TGTGCCAGCAGCTCTAAGACGGGGAGCTCCTACAATGAGCAGTTCTTC.

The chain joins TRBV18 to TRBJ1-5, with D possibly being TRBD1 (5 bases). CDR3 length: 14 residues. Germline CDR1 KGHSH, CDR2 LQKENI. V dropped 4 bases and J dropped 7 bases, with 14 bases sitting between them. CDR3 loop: CASSRGEGVQPQHF. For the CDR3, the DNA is TGTGCCAGCTCACGGGGTGAAGGGGTACAGCCCCAGCATTTT.

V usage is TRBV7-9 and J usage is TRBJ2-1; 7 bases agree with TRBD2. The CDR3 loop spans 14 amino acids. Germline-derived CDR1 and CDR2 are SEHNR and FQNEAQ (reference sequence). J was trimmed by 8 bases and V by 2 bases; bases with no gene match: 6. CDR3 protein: CASSLTAGVDEQFF. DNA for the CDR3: TGTGCCAGCAGCTTAACCGCGGGAGTGGATGAGCAGTTCTTC. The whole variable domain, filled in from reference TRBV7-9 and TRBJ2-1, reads DTGVSQNPRHKITKRGQNVTFRCDPISEHNRLYWYRQTLGQGPEFLTYFQNEAQLEKSRLLSDRFSAERPKGSFSTLEIQRTEQGDSAMYLCASSLTAGVDEQFFGPGTRLTVL.

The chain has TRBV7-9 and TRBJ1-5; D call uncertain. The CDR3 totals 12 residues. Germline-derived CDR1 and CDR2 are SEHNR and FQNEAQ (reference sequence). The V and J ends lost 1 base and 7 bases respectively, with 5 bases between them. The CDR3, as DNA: TGTGCCAGCAGCTTAGATTTACAGCCCCAGCATTTT. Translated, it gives CASSLDLQPQHF.

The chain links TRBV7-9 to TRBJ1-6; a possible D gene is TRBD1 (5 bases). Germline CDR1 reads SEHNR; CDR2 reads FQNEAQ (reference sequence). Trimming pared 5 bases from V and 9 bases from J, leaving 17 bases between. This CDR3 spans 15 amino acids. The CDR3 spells CASSPGDFGASPLHF. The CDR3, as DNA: TGTGCCAGCAGCCCCGGGGACTTTGGGGCTTCACCCCTCCACTTT.

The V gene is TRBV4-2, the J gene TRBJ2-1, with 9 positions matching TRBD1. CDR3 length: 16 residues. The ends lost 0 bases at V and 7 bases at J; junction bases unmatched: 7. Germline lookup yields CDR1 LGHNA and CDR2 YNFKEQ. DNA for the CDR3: TGTGCCAGCAGCCAAGATAGGGGGACAGGGAAAAATGAGCAGTTCTTC. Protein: CASSQDRGTGKNEQFF.

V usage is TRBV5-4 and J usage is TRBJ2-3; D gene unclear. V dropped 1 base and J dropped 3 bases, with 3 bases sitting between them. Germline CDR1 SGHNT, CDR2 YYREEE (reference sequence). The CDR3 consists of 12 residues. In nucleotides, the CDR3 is TGTGCCAGCAGCTTGACAACAGATACGCAGTATTTT. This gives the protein CASSLTTDTQYF.

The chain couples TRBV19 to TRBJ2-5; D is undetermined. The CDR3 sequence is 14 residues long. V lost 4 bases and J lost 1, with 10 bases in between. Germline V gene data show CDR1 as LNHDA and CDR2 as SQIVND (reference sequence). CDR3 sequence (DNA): TGTGCCAGTAGTAAGCAGGCAGTCCAAGAGACCCAGTACTTC. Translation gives CASSKQAVQETQYF.

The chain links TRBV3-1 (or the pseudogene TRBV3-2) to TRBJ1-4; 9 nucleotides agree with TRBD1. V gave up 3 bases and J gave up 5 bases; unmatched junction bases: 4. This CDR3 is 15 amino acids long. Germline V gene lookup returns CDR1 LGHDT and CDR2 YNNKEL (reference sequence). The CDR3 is CASSQYGQGNEKLFF. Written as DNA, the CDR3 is TGTGCCAGCAGCCAGTACGGACAGGGGAATGAAAAACTGTTTTTT.

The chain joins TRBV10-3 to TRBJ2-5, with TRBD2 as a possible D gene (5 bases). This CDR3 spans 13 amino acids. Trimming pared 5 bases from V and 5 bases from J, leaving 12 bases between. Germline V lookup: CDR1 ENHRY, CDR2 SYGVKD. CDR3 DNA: TGTGCCATCAGTCCCGGGGTAATGGAGACCCAGTACTTC. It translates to CAISPGVMETQYF.

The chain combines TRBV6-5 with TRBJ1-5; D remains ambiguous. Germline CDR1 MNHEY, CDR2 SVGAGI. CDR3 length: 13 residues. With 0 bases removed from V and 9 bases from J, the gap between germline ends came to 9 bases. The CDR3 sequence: CASSYSDFSPQHF. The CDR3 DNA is TGTGCCAGCAGTTACTCGGACTTCTCGCCCCAGCATTTT.

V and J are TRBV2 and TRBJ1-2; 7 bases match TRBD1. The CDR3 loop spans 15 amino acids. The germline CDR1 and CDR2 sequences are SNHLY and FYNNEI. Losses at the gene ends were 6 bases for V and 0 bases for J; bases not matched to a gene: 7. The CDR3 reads CASSADRVANYGYTF. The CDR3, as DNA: TGTGCCAGCAGCGCTGACAGGGTCGCTAACTATGGCTACACCTTC.

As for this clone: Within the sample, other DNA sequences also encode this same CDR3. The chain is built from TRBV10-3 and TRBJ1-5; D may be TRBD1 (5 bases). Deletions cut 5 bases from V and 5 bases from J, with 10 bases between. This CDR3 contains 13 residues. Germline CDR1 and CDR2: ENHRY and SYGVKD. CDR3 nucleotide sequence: TGTGCCATCAGTATACGGGGGGATCAGCCCCAGCATTTT. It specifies CAISIRGDQPQHF.

CDR3 sequence: CASSISQGNQPQHF. The CDR3 DNA sequence: TGCGCCAGCAGCATCTCACAGGGCAATCAGCCCCAGCATTTT. The chain employs TRBV4-1 and TRBJ1-5; D is possibly TRBD1 (5 bases). Between the trimmed V and J ends, which lost 5 bases and 2 bases, there was a span of 10 bases. This CDR3 is 14 amino acids long. Germline values: CDR1 MGHRA, CDR2 YSYEKL.